Sequencing of this TCR beta chain was carried out in a study of T-cell memory formation after mild COVID-19. V shed 4 bases, J shed 9 bases, and the junction held 10 bases outside the gene matches. The V gene's germline CDR1 is SNHLY and CDR2 FYNNEI. The CDR3 consists of 15 residues. TCRdb called the 5' RACE reads again in MiXCR, with one record for every CDR3 protein. The sample contains about 430,000 distinct CDR3 sequences, approximately 24% of which appear only once. The sequenced sample consisted of PBMCs or a T cell subset sorted from them (not recorded which). J is TRBJ2-4 and V is TRBV2, with 9 bases identical to TRBD2. This TCR was recovered from an adult woman who had mild COVID-19 (a few samples of this study predate the infection). Cell type and time point are not known. The CDR3 sequence: CASSGVSGRLAIQYF. The CDR3 DNA sequence: TGTGCCAGCAGTGGAGTTAGCGGGAGACTCGCCATTCAGTACTTC.